The rows below give T cell receptor beta chains drawn from one sample of a study of type 1 regulatory T cells. The antigens for these receptors are not known. TCRdb re-called the reads through MiXCR, storing one row per CDR3 protein. This table holds 55,000 to 65,000 distinct CDR3 sequences, 55% to 65% found once. The sample was cultured non-Tr1 T cells, either the whole culture or a sorted T cell fraction (not recorded which). These receptors all come from a human donor in good health. Both conserved end residues are part of each CDR3. The D gene is left open where the match is weak. Size is omitted from some rows. Given values are once, few, many or a class for expanded clones.

>-|TRBJ2-5|TRBV28|-
TGTGCCAGCAGTTACGAGACCCAGTACTTC
CASSYETQYF
>-|TRBJ2-7|TRBV7-9|-
TGTGCCAGCAGCTCTTCCGGGGGCTACGAGCAGTACTTC
CASSSSGGYEQYF
>-|TRBJ2-1|TRBV19|TRBD1
TGTGCCAGTAGTGCCCGGCGGACAGGGATCGGCTATAATGAGCAGTTCTTC
CASSARRTGIGYNEQFF
>-|TRBJ2-3|TRBV9|TRBD2
TGTGCCAGCACTACTAGCGGAGGCACAGATACGCAGTATTTT
CASTTSGGTDTQYF
>-|TRBJ1-1|TRBV3-1|-
TGTGCCAGCAGCCAAGATTCCGGGACACAAGCTTTCTTT
CASSQDSGTQAFF
>-|TRBJ2-2|TRBV18|-
TGTGCCAGCTCACGGGCAGGGCGAGACACCGGGGAGCTGTTTTTT
CASSRAGRDTGELFF
>-|TRBJ1-5|TRBV3-1|-
TGTGCCAGCAGCGACTTTGGCTCCAATCACCCCCAGCATTTT
CASSDFGSNHPQHF
>once|TRBJ2-2|TRBV7-3|TRBD2
TGTGCCGGCAGCCCATCAGCGGGAGCGAACACCGGGGAGCTGTTTTTT
CAGSPSAGANTGELFF
>-|TRBJ2-5|TRBV6-1|TRBD2
TGTGCCAGCAGTGAAGCGGGGGGACTATCCTCGGAGACCCAGTACTTC
CASSEAGGLSSETQYF
>few|TRBJ2-2|TRBV6-4|TRBD2
TGTGCCAGCAGCGTACTAGCGGGAGCCGACACCGGGGAGCTGTTTTTT
CASSVLAGADTGELFF
>-|TRBJ1-3|TRBV30|-
TGTGCCTGGAGTGTACCCGGGGGGCATTCTGGAAACACCATATATTTT
CAWSVPGGHSGNTIYF
>-|TRBJ1-2|TRBV29-1|-
TGCAGCGTTGTTAGTGGTTTGGGCTACACCTTC
CSVVSGLGYTF
>few|TRBJ1-5|TRBV20-1|-
TGCAGTGCTAGCCGGGATTACAATCAGCCCCAGCATTTT
CSASRDYNQPQHF
>few|TRBJ1-1|TRBV5-1|TRBD1
TGCGCCAGCAGCTTGGTCCGTACAGGGGGGGACACTGAAGCTTTCTTT
CASSLVRTGGDTEAFF
>-|TRBJ2-1|TRBV19|TRBD2
TGTGCCAGTAGTCGTACTAGCGGGAGGACCCACAATGAGCAGTTCTTC
CASSRTSGRTHNEQFF
>-|TRBJ1-2|TRBV29-1|-
TGCAGCGTAGCGTCTCAAAGGGTAGCTAACTATGGCTACACCTTC
CSVASQRVANYGYTF
>-|TRBJ2-1|TRBV4-2|-
TGTGCCAGCAGCCTCCCGGGCATATTAACCTACAATGAGCAGTTCTTC
CASSLPGILTYNEQFF
>few|TRBJ2-3|TRBV11-3|-
TGTGCCAGCAGCGGGAACAGGGACGGAGCAGATACGCAGTATTTT
CASSGNRDGADTQYF
>-|TRBJ2-7|TRBV7-8|-
TGTGCCAGCAGCTTGTGGGACCTCCCCTACGAGCAGTACTTC
CASSLWDLPYEQYF
>few|TRBJ2-7|TRBV20-1|-
TGCAGTGCAAAGAGTCACCTCTACGAGCAGTACTTC
CSAKSHLYEQYF
>-|TRBJ2-5|TRBV20-1|-
TGCAGTGCTCCCCGTAGACCCCAAGAGACCCAGTACTTC
CSAPRRPQETQYF
>-|TRBJ2-5|TRBV30|-
TGTGCCTGGAGGCAGCAAGAGACCCAGTACTTC
CAWRQQETQYF
>few|TRBJ2-4|TRBV9|-
TGTGCCAGCAGCGTACATTCGGGCGGGCAGTCCAAAAACATTCAGTACTTC
CASSVHSGGQSKNIQYF
>-|TRBJ2-7|TRBV20-1|TRBD2
TGCAGTGCTAGGATCAGCGGGAGCGGCGAGCAGTACTTC
CSARISGSGEQYF
>-|TRBJ2-2|TRBV18|-
TGTGCCAGCTCACTAACTAGCTCCAACACCGGGGAGCTGTTTTTT
CASSLTSSNTGELFF
>-|TRBJ1-2|TRBV2|-
TGTGCCAGCAGCGTACAGTTAATCTATGGCTACACCTTC
CASSVQLIYGYTF
>-|TRBJ2-1|TRBV24-1|-
TGTGCCACCGGAGGGGTGGGGGATAGGTCGAATGAGCAGTTCTTC
CATGGVGDRSNEQFF
>-|TRBJ2-7|TRBV4-2|-
TGTGCCAGCAGCCAAAACAGGGACGAGCAGTACTTC
CASSQNRDEQYF
>-|TRBJ2-5|TRBV2|-
TGTGCCAGCAGTCCACCCGGCGCAAAAGAGACCCAGTACTTC
CASSPPGAKETQYF
>few|TRBJ1-1|TRBV29-1|-
TGCAGCGTTGGCCTAGGGTCGGTGAACACTGAAGCTTTCTTT
CSVGLGSVNTEAFF
>-|TRBJ1-2|TRBV6-6|TRBD1
TGTGCCAGCAGAGACAGGGGTACGGGAGCTAACTATGGCTACACCTTC
CASRDRGTGANYGYTF
>-|TRBJ2-2|TRBV7-8|-
TGTGCCAGCAGCCCCCGGGTGGCGAACACCGGGGAGCTGTTTTTT
CASSPRVANTGELFF
>-|TRBJ2-1|TRBV6-5|TRBD2
TGTGCCAGCAGTTACCCGGGACTAGCGGACAATGAGCAGTTCTTC
CASSYPGLADNEQFF
>many|TRBJ2-7|TRBV20-1|-
TGCAGTGCTAGAGAACAGGCCAAGCAGTACTTC
CSAREQAKQYF
>few|TRBJ1-1|TRBV4-2|TRBD1
TGTGCCAGCAGCCAAGATTGGAGGGACAGGCGGGGCACTGAAGCTTTCTTT
CASSQDWRDRRGTEAFF
>-|TRBJ2-2|TRBV7-2|-
TGTGCCAGCAGCTTACGGCAGACCGGGGAGCTGTTTTTT
CASSLRQTGELFF
>few|TRBJ1-5|TRBV10-3|-
TGTGCCATCAGTGAACAATTTGGAGACCAGCCCCAGCATTTT
CAISEQFGDQPQHF
>-|TRBJ2-5|TRBV5-1|-
TGCGCCAGCAGCTTGAGGGGACTCCAAGAGACCCAGTACTTC
CASSLRGLQETQYF
>once|TRBJ2-7|TRBV20-1|TRBD2
TGCAGTGCTAGAAAAGGGACTAGCGGCGAGCAGTACTTC
CSARKGTSGEQYF
>few|TRBJ2-6|TRBV7-2|TRBD1
TGTGCCAGCAGCATAGGGACAGTTCGGACCAACGTCCTGACTTTC
CASSIGTVRTNVLTF
>-|TRBJ2-3|TRBV20-1|-
TGCAGTGCTAGCGGGAGTGATACGCAGTATTTT
CSASGSDTQYF
>few|TRBJ2-3|TRBV20-1|-
TGCAGTACTTTGGAGGGCACAGATACGCAGTATTTT
CSTLEGTDTQYF
>once|TRBJ2-7|TRBV4-2|-
TGTGCCAGCAGCTGCTACGAGCAGTACTTC
CASSCYEQYF
>-|TRBJ1-1|TRBV3-1|-
TGTGCCGGCAGCCAAGGAAGGGGAACTGAAGCTTTCTTT
CAGSQGRGTEAFF
>-|TRBJ1-1|TRBV7-2|-
TGTGCCAGCAGCAACAGGATCCGAGCTTTCTTT
CASSNRIRAFF
>-|TRBJ1-1|TRBV19|TRBD1
TGTGCCAGTAGTCCTCAGACAGGGGCCACTGAAGCTTTCTTT
CASSPQTGATEAFF
>-|TRBJ2-1|TRBV2|TRBD2
TGTGCCAGCAGTGAAGCTAGCGGGATTGTCCTGTTCTTC
CASSEASGIVLFF